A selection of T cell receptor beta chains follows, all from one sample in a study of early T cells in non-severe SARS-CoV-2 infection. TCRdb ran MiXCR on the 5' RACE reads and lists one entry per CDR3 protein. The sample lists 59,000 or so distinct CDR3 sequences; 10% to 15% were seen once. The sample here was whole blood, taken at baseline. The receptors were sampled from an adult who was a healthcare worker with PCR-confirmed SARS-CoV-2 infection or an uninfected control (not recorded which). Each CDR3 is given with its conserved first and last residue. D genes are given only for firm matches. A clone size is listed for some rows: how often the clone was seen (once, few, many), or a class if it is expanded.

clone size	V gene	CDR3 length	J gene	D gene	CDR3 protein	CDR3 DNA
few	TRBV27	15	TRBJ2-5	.	CASSYSAVLQETQYF	TGTGCCAGCAGTTACTCAGCTGTACTCCAAGAGACCCAGTACTTC
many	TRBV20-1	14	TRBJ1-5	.	CSATGHRENQPQHF	TGCAGTGCTACGGGACACCGTGAAAATCAGCCCCAGCATTTT
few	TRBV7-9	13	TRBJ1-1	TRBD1	CATPTGVSTEAFF	TGTGCCACTCCGACAGGGGTGAGCACTGAAGCTTTCTTT
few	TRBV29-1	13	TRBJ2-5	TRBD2	CSVERLAEETQYF	TGCAGCGTTGAACGGCTAGCGGAAGAGACCCAGTACTTC
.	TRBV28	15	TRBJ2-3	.	CASSLDVLNTDTQYF	TGTGCCAGCAGTTTAGACGTACTTAACACAGATACGCAGTATTTT
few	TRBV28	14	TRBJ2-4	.	CASSLTASKNIQYF	TGTGCCAGCAGCCTGACAGCCTCCAAAAACATTCAGTACTTC
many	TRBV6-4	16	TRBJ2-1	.	CASSDLAASSYNEQFF	TGTGCCAGCAGTGATCTGGCCGCTAGCTCCTACAATGAGCAGTTCTTC
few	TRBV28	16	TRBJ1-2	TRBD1	CASSLWEMGQGNGYTF	TGTGCCAGCAGTTTATGGGAAATGGGACAGGGGAATGGCTACACCTTC
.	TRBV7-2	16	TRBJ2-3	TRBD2	CASSLNLAVTTDTQYF	TGTGCCAGCAGCTTGAATCTAGCGGTAACGACAGATACGCAGTATTTT
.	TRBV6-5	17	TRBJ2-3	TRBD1	CASSYTTGPRAEDTQYF	TGTGCCAGCAGTTACACGACAGGGCCTAGGGCCGAAGATACGCAGTATTTT
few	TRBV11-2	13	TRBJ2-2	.	CASSLEGFGELFF	TGTGCCAGCAGCTTAGAGGGCTTCGGGGAGCTGTTTTTT
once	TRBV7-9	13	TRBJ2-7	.	CASSHDRTYEQYF	TGTGCCAGCAGCCACGACAGGACGTACGAGCAGTACTTC
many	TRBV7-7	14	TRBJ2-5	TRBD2	CASSPSGAGETQYF	TGTGCTAGCAGCCCAAGCGGGGCGGGAGAGACCCAGTACTTC
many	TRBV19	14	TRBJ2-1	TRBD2	CASRREGPYNEQFF	TGTGCCAGTAGAAGGGAGGGGCCCTACAATGAGCAGTTCTTC
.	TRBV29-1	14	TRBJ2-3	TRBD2	CSVAPGLHTDTQYF	TGCAGCGTTGCCCCGGGACTACACACAGATACGCAGTATTTT
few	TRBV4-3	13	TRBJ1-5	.	CASSQTRNGPQHF	TGCGCCAGCAGCCAAACGAGGAATGGCCCCCAGCATTTT
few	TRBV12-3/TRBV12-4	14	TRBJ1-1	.	CASSKGTVNTEAFF	TGTGCCAGCAGTAAGGGGACGGTGAACACTGAAGCTTTCTTT
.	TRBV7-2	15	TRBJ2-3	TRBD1	CASSSVDRGLDTQYF	TGTGCCAGCAGCTCGGTAGACAGGGGACTAGATACGCAGTATTTT
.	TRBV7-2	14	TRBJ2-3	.	CASRRLTDADTQYF	TGTGCCAGCAGACGCCTAACCGACGCAGATACGCAGTATTTT
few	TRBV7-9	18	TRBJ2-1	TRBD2	CASSSLGTSGILYNEQFF	TGTGCCAGCAGCTCACTTGGGACTAGCGGGATTCTATACAATGAGCAGTTCTTC
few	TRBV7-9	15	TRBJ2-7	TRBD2	CASSSRGGGSYEQYF	TGTGCCAGCAGCTCCCGCGGGGGGGGCTCCTACGAGCAGTACTTC
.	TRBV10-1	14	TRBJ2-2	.	CASSDYWGAGELFF	TGCGCCAGCAGTGACTATTGGGGGGCCGGGGAGCTGTTTTTT
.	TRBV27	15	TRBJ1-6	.	CASSLALYGASPLHF	TGTGCCAGCAGCTTAGCTCTTTACGGGGCTTCACCCCTCCACTTT
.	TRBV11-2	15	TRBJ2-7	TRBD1	CASSLHRDRNYEQYF	TGTGCCAGCAGCTTACACCGGGACAGAAACTACGAGCAGTACTTC
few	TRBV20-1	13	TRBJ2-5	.	CSATRQVRETQYF	TGCAGTGCCACGCGACAGGTCCGGGAGACCCAGTACTTC
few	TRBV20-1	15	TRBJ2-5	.	CSATGPAGSQETQYF	TGCAGTGCTACGGGCCCGGCGGGCTCCCAAGAGACCCAGTACTTC
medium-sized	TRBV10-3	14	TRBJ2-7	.	CAISASDSSYEQYF	TGTGCCATCAGTGCATCGGACAGCTCCTACGAGCAGTACTTC
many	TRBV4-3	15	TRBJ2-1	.	CASSPRGEGYNEQFF	TGCGCCAGCAGCCCTAGGGGGGAGGGCTACAATGAGCAGTTCTTC
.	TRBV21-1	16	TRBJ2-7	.	CASSYLGQGPLDEQYF	TGTGCCAGCAGCTATTTGGGACAGGGCCCCTTAGACGAGCAGTACTTC
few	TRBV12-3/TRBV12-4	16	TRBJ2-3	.	CASSFHSLRGTDTQYF	TGTGCCAGCAGTTTCCATTCCCTGAGGGGGACAGATACGCAGTATTTT
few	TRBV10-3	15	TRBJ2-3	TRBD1	CAIRGQGTFTDTQYF	TGTGCCATCAGGGGACAGGGGACTTTCACAGATACGCAGTATTTT
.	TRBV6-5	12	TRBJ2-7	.	CASTGGNYEQYF	TGTGCCAGCACAGGGGGGAATTACGAGCAGTACTTC
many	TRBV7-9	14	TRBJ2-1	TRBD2	CASSFPSGYNEQFF	TGTGCCAGCAGCTTCCCTAGCGGGTATAATGAGCAGTTCTTC
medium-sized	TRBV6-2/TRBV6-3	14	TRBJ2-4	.	CASREGPAKNIQYF	TGTGCCAGCAGGGAAGGCCCAGCCAAAAACATTCAGTACTTC
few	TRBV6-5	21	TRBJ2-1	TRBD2	CASSYSMPRGRGLAGNNEQFF	TGTGCCAGCAGTTACTCGATGCCCCGGGGGCGAGGACTAGCGGGAAACAATGAGCAGTTCTTC
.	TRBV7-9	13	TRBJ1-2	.	CASSKTGPYGYTF	TGTGCCAGCAGCAAAACAGGGCCTTATGGCTACACCTTC
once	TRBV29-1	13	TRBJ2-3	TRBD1	CSVPGQGPDTQYF	TGCAGCGTACCGGGACAGGGCCCAGATACGCAGTATTTT
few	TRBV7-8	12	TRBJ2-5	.	CASSFNRETQYF	TGTGCCAGCAGCTTCAATCGGGAGACCCAGTACTTC
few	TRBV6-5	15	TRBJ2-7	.	CASSWASTASYEQYF	TGTGCCAGCTCCTGGGCGTCGACGGCCTCCTACGAGCAGTACTTC
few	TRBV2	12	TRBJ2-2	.	CASRLTSGELFF	TGTGCCAGCAGACTAACAAGCGGGGAGCTGTTTTTT
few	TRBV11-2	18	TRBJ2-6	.	CASSLNRGGLTGANVLTF	TGTGCCAGCAGCCTAAATCGCGGGGGCCTGACTGGGGCCAACGTCCTGACTTTC
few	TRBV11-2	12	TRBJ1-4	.	CASSLSGTRLFF	TGTGCCAGCAGCTTATCCGGGACAAGACTGTTTTTT
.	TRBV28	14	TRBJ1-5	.	CASSRSGGHQPQHF	TGTGCCAGCAGTCGAAGCGGAGGGCATCAGCCCCAGCATTTT
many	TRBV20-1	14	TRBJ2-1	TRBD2	CSASGGSSYNEQFF	TGCAGTGCTAGCGGGGGGAGCTCCTACAATGAGCAGTTCTTC
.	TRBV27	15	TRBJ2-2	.	CASSSAGAGTGELFF	TGTGCCAGCAGTTCGGCGGGTGCGGGCACCGGGGAGCTGTTTTTT
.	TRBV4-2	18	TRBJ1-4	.	CASSHEDSRDTGEEKLFF	TGTGCCAGCAGCCATGAGGACTCTAGGGACACCGGAGAAGAAAAACTGTTTTTT
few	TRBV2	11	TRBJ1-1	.	CASRRGTEAFF	TGTGCCAGCCGTCGTGGAACTGAAGCTTTCTTT
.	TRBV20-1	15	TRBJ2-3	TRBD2	CSARDYLGGGDTQYF	TGCAGTGCCCGGGACTACCTCGGGGGTGGAGATACGCAGTATTTT
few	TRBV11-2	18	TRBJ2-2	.	CASSYSEKRQLETGELFF	TGTGCCAGCAGCTATAGCGAAAAACGACAGCTAGAAACCGGGGAGCTGTTTTTT
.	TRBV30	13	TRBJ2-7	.	CAWGKLSPYEQYF	TGTGCCTGGGGGAAACTAAGCCCCTACGAGCAGTACTTC
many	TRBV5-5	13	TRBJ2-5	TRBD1	CASSSQGQETQYF	TGTGCCAGCAGTTCACAGGGGCAAGAGACCCAGTACTTC
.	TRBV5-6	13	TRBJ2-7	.	CASSLGRSYEQYF	TGTGCCAGCAGCTTGGGTCGGTCCTACGAGCAGTACTTC
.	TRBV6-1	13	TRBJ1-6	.	CASRPRRPLALHF	TGTGCCAGCAGGCCGAGACGGCCTTTGGCCCTCCACTTT
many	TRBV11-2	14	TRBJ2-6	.	CASESGRGANVLTF	TGTGCCAGCGAATCAGGGAGAGGGGCCAACGTCCTGACTTTC
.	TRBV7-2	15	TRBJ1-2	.	CASSLRQSPNYGYTF	TGTGCCAGCAGCTTACGGCAAAGTCCTAACTATGGCTACACCTTC